Reported below is one T cell receptor (beta chain). This entry is derived from a study of T cell changes during pregnancy in multiple sclerosis. Repertoires were generated with immunoSEQ multiplex PCR, while TCRdb's copy carries only in-frame clones and drops some. Among approximately 70,000 clones listed, 89% were seen once. CDR1 and CDR2 from the germline V gene are MDHEN and SYDVKM. CDR3 length: 14 residues. With 4 bases removed from V and 4 bases from J, the gap between germline ends came to 13 bases. Material: peripheral blood, obtained in the first trimester of pregnancy. The chain combines TRBV28 with TRBJ1-2, with D perhaps TRBD1 (5 bases). This receptor was obtained from a female donor in good health, enrolled as a control in a pregnancy study. The CDR3 loop reads CASSSTGGGYGYTF. In nucleotides, the CDR3 is TGTGCCAGCAGTTCTACGGGGGGGGGCTATGGCTACACCTTC.